Listed below are T cell receptor beta chains from one sample, sequenced in a study of graft-versus-host responses after intestinal transplantation. The protocol was immunoSEQ multiplex PCR, while the TCRdb copy is restricted to in-frame clones and leaves out a portion. In the table there are around 100,000 clones, roughly nine tenths of which are singletons. The antigens for these receptors are not known. The sequencing used unstimulated CD4+ T cells sorted from spleen or lymph node cells, collected before intestinal transplant. These receptors came from a human donor who received an intestinal transplant. The CDR3 runs from the conserved cysteine through the conserved F or W. A D gene is named only where the DNA matches it firmly. Rows may omit the clone size; those that give it use once, few, many or a size class.

V gene: TRBV6-6
D gene: -
J gene: TRBJ1-6
clone size: -
CDR3 length: 15
CDR3 DNA: TGTGCCAGCAGTCTAACAGGGCACGGAAATTCACCCCTCCACTTT
CDR3 protein: CASSLTGHGNSPLHF

V gene: TRBV25-1
D gene: TRBD1
J gene: TRBJ2-2
clone size: -
CDR3 length: 14
CDR3 DNA: TGTGCCAGCAGTCTGACTGACAGGGTCGGGGAGCTGTTTTTT
CDR3 protein: CASSLTDRVGELFF

V gene: TRBV4-1
D gene: -
J gene: TRBJ1-5
clone size: once
CDR3 length: 14
CDR3 DNA: TGCGCCAGCAGCCAAGTCGGGAGATCACAGCCCCAGCATTTT
CDR3 protein: CASSQVGRSQPQHF

V gene: TRBV6-1
D gene: -
J gene: TRBJ2-7
clone size: -
CDR3 length: 13
CDR3 DNA: TGTGCCAGCAGCCCCATCTCACGCTTAGAGCAGTACTTC
CDR3 protein: CASSPISRLEQYF

V gene: TRBV7-2
D gene: TRBD1
J gene: TRBJ1-1
clone size: few
CDR3 length: 15
CDR3 DNA: TGTGCCAGCAGCGACATGGACAGGTTGAACACTGAAGCTTTCTTT
CDR3 protein: CASSDMDRLNTEAFF

V gene: TRBV27
D gene: TRBD2
J gene: TRBJ2-1
clone size: -
CDR3 length: 15
CDR3 DNA: TGTGCCAGCAGTTTAAGAGCGGGAGGCTACAATGAGCAGTTCTTC
CDR3 protein: CASSLRAGGYNEQFF

V gene: TRBV7-6
D gene: -
J gene: TRBJ2-1
clone size: -
CDR3 length: 15
CDR3 DNA: TGTGCCAGCAGCTTACGCCCGCTCGGGAACAATGAGCAGTTCTTC
CDR3 protein: CASSLRPLGNNEQFF

V gene: TRBV5-1
D gene: -
J gene: TRBJ2-5
clone size: -
CDR3 length: 14
CDR3 DNA: TGCGCCAGCACTCAGGGGATCGCCCAAGAGACCCAGTACTTC
CDR3 protein: CASTQGIAQETQYF

V gene: TRBV27
D gene: -
J gene: TRBJ2-3
clone size: -
CDR3 length: 15
CDR3 DNA: TGTGCCAGCAGTTTTTGGGGGGGCTCCACAGATACGCAGTATTTT
CDR3 protein: CASSFWGGSTDTQYF

V gene: TRBV10-2
D gene: TRBD1
J gene: TRBJ2-1
clone size: once
CDR3 length: 13
CDR3 DNA: TGCGCCAGCAGTGAGTTAAGAACAGGGGATGGGTTCTTC
CDR3 protein: CASSELRTGDGFF

V gene: TRBV27
D gene: TRBD2
J gene: TRBJ2-7
clone size: once
CDR3 length: 16
CDR3 DNA: TGTGCCAGCAGTTATATAGCGGGAGGACCCTCCTACGAGCAGTACTTC
CDR3 protein: CASSYIAGGPSYEQYF

V gene: TRBV7-9
D gene: -
J gene: TRBJ2-4
clone size: once
CDR3 length: 13
CDR3 DNA: TGTGCCAGCAGCTCCCTCCAGGGGGGCATTCAGTACTTC
CDR3 protein: CASSSLQGGIQYF

V gene: TRBV18
D gene: -
J gene: TRBJ2-6
clone size: -
CDR3 length: 18
CDR3 DNA: TGTGCCAGCTCACCTTCCCAGGGGTGGGGCTCTGGGGCCAACGTCCTGACTTTC
CDR3 protein: CASSPSQGWGSGANVLTF

V gene: TRBV4-1
D gene: -
J gene: TRBJ1-5
clone size: -
CDR3 length: 15
CDR3 DNA: TGCGCCAGCAGCCAAGTTGCCGGGTATGATCAGCCCCAGCATTTT
CDR3 protein: CASSQVAGYDQPQHF

V gene: TRBV6-1
D gene: -
J gene: TRBJ1-1
clone size: -
CDR3 length: 12
CDR3 DNA: TGTGCCAGCAGTAAAAGCCGAACTGAAGCTTTCTTT
CDR3 protein: CASSKSRTEAFF

V gene: TRBV5-4
D gene: TRBD2
J gene: TRBJ2-5
clone size: -
CDR3 length: 14
CDR3 DNA: TGTGCCAGCAGCTTCAGGCTAGCGGAAGAGACCCAGTACTTC
CDR3 protein: CASSFRLAEETQYF

V gene: TRBV5-1
D gene: -
J gene: TRBJ1-1
clone size: -
CDR3 length: 14
CDR3 DNA: TGCGCCAGCAGCTTGCCGGACTTGAACACTGAAGCTTTCTTT
CDR3 protein: CASSLPDLNTEAFF

V gene: TRBV6-5
D gene: -
J gene: TRBJ2-7
clone size: -
CDR3 length: 12
CDR3 DNA: TGTGCCACAGGCGAGGTCCTCGTAGGGCAGTACTTC
CDR3 protein: CATGEVLVGQYF

V gene: TRBV5-1
D gene: -
J gene: TRBJ2-1
clone size: -
CDR3 length: 15
CDR3 DNA: TGCGCCAGCAGCGCCAGGGGCCCGGCGGGGTCCGAGCAGTTCTTC
CDR3 protein: CASSARGPAGSEQFF

V gene: TRBV19
D gene: -
J gene: TRBJ1-5
clone size: -
CDR3 length: 16
CDR3 DNA: TGTGCCAGTAGCCTTAACGGACATGGAAGCAATCAGCCCCAGCATTTT
CDR3 protein: CASSLNGHGSNQPQHF

V gene: TRBV10-1
D gene: TRBD1
J gene: TRBJ2-7
clone size: few
CDR3 length: 13
CDR3 DNA: TGCGCCAGCAAGTGGGACAGCAACTACGAGCAGTACTTC
CDR3 protein: CASKWDSNYEQYF

V gene: TRBV6-5
D gene: -
J gene: TRBJ2-6
clone size: -
CDR3 length: 15
CDR3 DNA: TGTGCCAGCAGTGTCAGGGGATCTGGGGCCAACGTCCTGACTTTC
CDR3 protein: CASSVRGSGANVLTF

V gene: TRBV18
D gene: -
J gene: TRBJ2-7
clone size: -
CDR3 length: 14
CDR3 DNA: TGTGCCAGCTCACGGGGACTGGAGTCCTACGAGCAGTACTTC
CDR3 protein: CASSRGLESYEQYF

V gene: TRBV7-9
D gene: -
J gene: TRBJ2-3
clone size: -
CDR3 length: 15
CDR3 DNA: TGTGCCAGCAGCTTAGGTCAGGGATGGTCAGATACGCAGTATTTT
CDR3 protein: CASSLGQGWSDTQYF

V gene: TRBV18
D gene: -
J gene: TRBJ2-3
clone size: -
CDR3 length: 12
CDR3 DNA: TGTGCCAGCTTAAAGGCGTCAGATACGCAGTATTTT
CDR3 protein: CASLKASDTQYF

V gene: TRBV4-1
D gene: -
J gene: TRBJ2-7
clone size: -
CDR3 length: 13
CDR3 DNA: TGCGCCAGCAGCAAGGGACTTTTGGGAGAGCAGTACTTC
CDR3 protein: CASSKGLLGEQYF

V gene: TRBV6-5
D gene: -
J gene: TRBJ2-7
clone size: -
CDR3 length: 15
CDR3 DNA: TGTGCCAGCAGGTCCGGGACGCCCGGACTATACGAGCAGTACTTC
CDR3 protein: CASRSGTPGLYEQYF

V gene: TRBV4-1
D gene: TRBD2
J gene: TRBJ2-5
clone size: -
CDR3 length: 18
CDR3 DNA: TGCGCCAGCAGCCCAAGAAGATTCAGGACTAGCGGGGAAGAGACCCAGTACTTC
CDR3 protein: CASSPRRFRTSGEETQYF

V gene: TRBV2
D gene: TRBD1
J gene: TRBJ2-3
clone size: -
CDR3 length: 14
CDR3 DNA: TGTGCCAGCAGGGACAGGGGGCGGACAGATACGCAGTATTTT
CDR3 protein: CASRDRGRTDTQYF

V gene: TRBV5-4
D gene: TRBD1
J gene: TRBJ2-2
clone size: -
CDR3 length: 15
CDR3 DNA: TGTGCCAGCAGCTTACGGACAGGGGCTCCCGGGGAGCTGTTTTTT
CDR3 protein: CASSLRTGAPGELFF

V gene: TRBV19
D gene: -
J gene: TRBJ2-3
clone size: few
CDR3 length: 15
CDR3 DNA: TGTGCCAGTAGTATCGGCGGGGCGGCCACAGATACGCAGTATTTT
CDR3 protein: CASSIGGAATDTQYF

V gene: TRBV10-1
D gene: -
J gene: TRBJ2-3
clone size: -
CDR3 length: 13
CDR3 DNA: TGCGCCAGCAGTCCCGGGACCACAGATACGCAGTATTTT
CDR3 protein: CASSPGTTDTQYF

V gene: TRBV7-2
D gene: -
J gene: TRBJ1-2
clone size: -
CDR3 length: 15
CDR3 DNA: TGTGCCAGCAGCGGACGGACAGCCGATAACTATGGCTACACCTTC
CDR3 protein: CASSGRTADNYGYTF

V gene: TRBV5-1
D gene: -
J gene: TRBJ1-1
clone size: -
CDR3 length: 13
CDR3 DNA: TGCGCCAGCAGACCGGCCGAGAACACTGAAGCTTTCTTT
CDR3 protein: CASRPAENTEAFF

V gene: TRBV29-1
D gene: -
J gene: TRBJ1-5
clone size: -
CDR3 length: 11
CDR3 DNA: TGCAGCGTACAGCTAAATCAGCCCCAGCATTTT
CDR3 protein: CSVQLNQPQHF